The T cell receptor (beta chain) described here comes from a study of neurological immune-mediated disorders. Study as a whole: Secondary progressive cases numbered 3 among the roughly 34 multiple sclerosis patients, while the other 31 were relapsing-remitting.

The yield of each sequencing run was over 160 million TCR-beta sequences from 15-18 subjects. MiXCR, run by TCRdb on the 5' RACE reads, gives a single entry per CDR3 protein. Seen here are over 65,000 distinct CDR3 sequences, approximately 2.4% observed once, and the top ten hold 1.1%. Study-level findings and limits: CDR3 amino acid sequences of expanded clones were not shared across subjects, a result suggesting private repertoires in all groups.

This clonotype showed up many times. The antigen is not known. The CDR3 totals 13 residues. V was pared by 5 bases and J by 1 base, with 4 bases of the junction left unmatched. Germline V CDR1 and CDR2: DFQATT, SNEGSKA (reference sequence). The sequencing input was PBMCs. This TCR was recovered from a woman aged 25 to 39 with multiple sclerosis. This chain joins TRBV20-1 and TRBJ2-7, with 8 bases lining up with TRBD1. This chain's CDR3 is CSAGGQESYEQYF. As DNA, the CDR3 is TGCAGTGCTGGGGGACAGGAGTCCTACGAGCAGTACTTC.